This TCR beta chain emerged from a study of blood T cell repertoires in COVID-19. Per the study methods: Estimation of nucleated cell counts was performed using reference gene primer amplification. Sequenced by immunoSEQ multiplex PCR; TCRdb stores in-frame clones only, minus some. V and J calls and clone size follow that table, whereas D and trimming were derived from the DNA. Of over 65,000 clones listed, around 90% are singletons. V lost 6 bases, J lost 3 bases, and 7 bases stayed unmatched. This CDR3 has 15 residues. The V gene's germline CDR1 is SGHAT and CDR2 FQNNGV. This clone was detected once.

The TCR sequence derives from a human donor in a cohort sampled during active COVID-19. Sequences were obtained from peripheral blood. The rearrangement links TRBV11-2 to TRBJ2-3, with TRBD2 identical over 9 bases. The CDR3 bases are TGTGCCAGCAGTGCAGCGGGGGGCGAGACAGATACGCAGTATTTT. Protein sequence: CASSAAGGETDTQYF.